This T cell receptor beta chain was sequenced in a study of blood T cell repertoires in COVID-19. Per the original data handling: Amplification from reference gene primers served as the basis for estimated nucleated cell counts. Sequencing used immunoSEQ multiplex PCR; TCRdb keeps in-frame clones, though not all of them. V, J and clone size are taken as reported in that table, and D and trimming were inferred from the DNA itself. The data show about 240,000 clones, 75% to 90% seen once. Cohort assignment relied on participant-reported clinical history. Two negative PCRs, clearance, or symptom resolution were required of recovered Cohort 3 donors. The CDR3 consists of 15 residues. V lost 0 bases and J 4 bases, leaving 12 bases between the germline ends. Germline lookup yields CDR1 LGHNA and CDR2 YSLEER.

The clonotype comes from a woman younger than 45 who had recovered from COVID-19. Source material: PBMCs or T cells enriched from blood (not recorded which). This chain uses TRBV4-3 with TRBJ1-2, with D maybe TRBD1 (5 bases). The CDR3 DNA is TGCGCCAGCAGCCAAGACCCGAGGACAATCTATGGCTACACCTTC. Its translation: CASSQDPRTIYGYTF.